This T cell receptor (beta chain) stems from a study of blood T cell repertoires in COVID-19. Across the study: Sites in the United States, Italy and Spain provided acute and convalescent COVID-19 samples. PBMCs, B-cell-depleted T cells, or T cells provided the cDNA or gDNA that made up the material.

Per germline, CDR1 MDHEN and CDR2 SYDVKM. The CDR3 loop spans 13 amino acids. Unmatched junction bases numbered 4, after V lost 8 bases and J lost 2 bases. Per the original data handling: Reference gene primer amplification in the assay estimated nucleated cell counts. Repertoires were generated with immunoSEQ multiplex PCR, while TCRdb's copy carries only in-frame clones and drops some. The V and J calls and the clone size are those of that table, but D and trimming were determined from the DNA. The repertoire includes 95,000 to 150,000 clones, over 75% of them detected once, and approximately 5% sits in the top ten. This clone appeared a single time.

The chain uses TRBV28 and TRBJ2-5, with 8 bases that match TRBD2. Sequencing was performed on peripheral blood. The receptor comes from a woman in her 70s with acute or convalescent COVID-19. The CDR3 region is CASWERGQETQYF. CDR3 coding DNA: TGTGCCAGCTGGGAGCGGGGGCAAGAGACCCAGTACTTC.